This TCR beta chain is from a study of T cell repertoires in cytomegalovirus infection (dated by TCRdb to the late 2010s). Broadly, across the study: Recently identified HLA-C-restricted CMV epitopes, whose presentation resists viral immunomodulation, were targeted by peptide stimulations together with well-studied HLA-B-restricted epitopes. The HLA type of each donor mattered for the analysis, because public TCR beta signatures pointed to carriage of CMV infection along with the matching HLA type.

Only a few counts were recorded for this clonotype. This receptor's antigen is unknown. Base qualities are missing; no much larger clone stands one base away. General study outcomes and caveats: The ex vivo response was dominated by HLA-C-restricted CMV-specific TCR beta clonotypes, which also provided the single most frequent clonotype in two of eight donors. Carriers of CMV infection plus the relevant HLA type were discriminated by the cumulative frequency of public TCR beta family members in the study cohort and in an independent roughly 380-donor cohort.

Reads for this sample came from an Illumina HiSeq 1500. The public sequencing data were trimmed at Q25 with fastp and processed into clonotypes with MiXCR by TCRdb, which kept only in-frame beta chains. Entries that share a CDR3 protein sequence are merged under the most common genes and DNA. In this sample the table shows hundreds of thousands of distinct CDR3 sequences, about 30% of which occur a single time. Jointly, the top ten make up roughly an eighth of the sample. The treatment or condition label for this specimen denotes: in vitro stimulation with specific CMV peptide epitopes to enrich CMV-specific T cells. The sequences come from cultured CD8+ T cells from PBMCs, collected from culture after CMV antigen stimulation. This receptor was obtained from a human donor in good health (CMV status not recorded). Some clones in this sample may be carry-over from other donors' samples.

The nucleotide sequence is given as TGTGCCAGCAGCCAAGACACGGTTCTGAACACTGAAGCTTTCTTT. Its product reads: CASSQDTVLNTEAFF. The chain is made from TRBV4-2 and TRBJ1-1; the D segment cannot be called with confidence. CDR1 and CDR2 were assigned from the germline V gene as LGHNA and YNFKEQ. From its cysteine to its phenylalanine, the CDR3 spans 15 amino acids. The CDR3 DNA has 45 bases and is translated from base 1. Trimming costs V 0 bases and J 0 bases, and their ends lie 8 bases apart.